The 24 T cell receptor beta chains in this list originate from one sample, sequenced in a study of T cells in Graves' hyperthyroidism and ophthalmopathy. There were TCR beta CDR3 regions amplified from RNA transcripts. TCR CDR3 regions were first amplified by RT-PCR with HTBI primers. Via MiXCR, TCRdb re-called the multiplex PCR reads, giving one row per CDR3 protein. The sample contains fewer than 450,000 distinct CDR3 sequences, about 18% of which appear only once. Sequenced material: blood. The receptors were sampled from a woman in her thirties with Graves' hyperthyroidism that later progressed to Graves' ophthalmopathy.

This clonotype showed up many times. This chain links TRBV15 with TRBJ2-7; no clear D. CDR1 and CDR2 from the germline V gene are LNHNV and YYDKDF (reference sequence). Trimming removed 5 bases from V and 2 bases from J, with 19 bases in between. The CDR3 extends over 16 amino acids. The CDR3 reads CATSGTVVRYTYEQYF. CDR3 nucleotide sequence: TGTGCCACCAGCGGAACAGTAGTGAGGTACACCTACGAGCAGTACTTC.

In its sample, this clonotype was seen many times. The chain carries TRBV3-1 and TRBJ1-6; 9 positions match TRBD1. V gave up 4 bases and J gave up 7 bases; unmatched junction bases: 5. Germline V gene lookup returns CDR1 LGHDT and CDR2 YNNKEL (reference sequence). The CDR3 has 15 residues. This CDR3 reads CASSLTGQGNSPLHF. In DNA, the CDR3 is TGTGCCAGCAGCCTAACTGGACAGGGGAATTCACCCCTCCACTTT.

The V and J genes are TRBV3-1 and TRBJ1-5, with 8 nucleotides matching TRBD1. There are 15 residues in the CDR3. The germline V gene has CDR1 LGHDT and CDR2 YNNKEL (reference sequence). V lost 1 base, J lost 5 bases, and 4 bases stayed unmatched. The CDR3 bases are TGTGCCAGCAGCCAAGGGCAGGGGGCCCATCAGCCCCAGCATTTT. Its protein product is CASSQGQGAHQPQHF.

A few counts support this clonotype. This chain links TRBV11-3 with TRBJ2-7, with D possibly TRBD1 on 6 matching bases. CDR1 SGHNT and CDR2 YENEEA come from the germline V gene. With 3 bases removed from V and 2 bases from J, the gap between germline ends came to 20 bases. The CDR3 runs 17 residues. CDR3 loop: CASSFSRGEWTPYEQYF. The CDR3 DNA follows: TGTGCCAGCAGCTTTTCCAGGGGTGAGTGGACCCCCTACGAGCAGTACTTC.

This clonotype was observed a handful of times. The chain joins TRBV20-1 to TRBJ1-1, with 8 bases matching TRBD1. Germline loops: CDR1 DFQATT, CDR2 SNEGSKA (reference sequence). The CDR3 runs to 14 residues. The J segment lost 5 bases and the V segment lost 7 bases, leaving 12 bases of the junction unmatched. The CDR3 bases are TGCAGTGTTAGCAGGGGGCGAATGGAAACTGAAGCTTTCTTT. It encodes CSVSRGRMETEAFF.

This clonotype was counted a few times. CDR3 in DNA: TGCAGCGTTGAAGACTCCTCCTACGAGCAGTACTTC. Translating gives CSVEDSSYEQYF. This chain uses TRBV29-1 with TRBJ2-7; D is undetermined. There are 12 residues in the CDR3. The V end was cut by 0 bases, the J end by 0 bases, with 3 bases between. Looked up from germline, CDR1 is SQVTM and CDR2 is ANQGSEA.

This clonotype was seen a handful of times. This chain uses TRBV7-9 with TRBJ2-1, with D perhaps TRBD2 (6 bases). Germline V gene sequence: CDR1 SEHNR, CDR2 FQNEAQ (reference sequence). The V end lost 10 bases, the J end lost 7 bases, and 17 bases lay between the germline ends. The CDR3 extends over 13 amino acids. The CDR3 spells CATSRGTPNEQFF. The CDR3 nucleotides read TGTGCCACCTCCCGCGGGACTCCGAATGAGCAGTTCTTC.

This clonotype was seen at least ten times. V and J are TRBV7-9 and TRBJ2-5, with D perhaps TRBD1 (6 bases). Trimming removed 0 bases from V and 5 bases from J, with 13 bases in between. The germline V gene has CDR1 SEHNR and CDR2 FQNEAQ (reference sequence). The CDR3 spans 15 residues. The CDR3 loop is CASSLAGRGEETQYF. CDR3 coding DNA: TGTGCCAGCAGCTTAGCTGGCAGGGGTGAGGAGACCCAGTACTTC.

This clonotype occurred many times. The chain uses TRBV7-8 and TRBJ1-2; TRBD1 might be the D (6 bases). V lost 0 bases and J lost 4, with 18 bases in between. The CDR3 length is 17 residues. Per germline, CDR1 SGHVS and CDR2 FQNEAQ. DNA of the CDR3: TGTGCCAGCAGCTTAGCTTCCCTGCGGGGGCGGGTCTATGGCTACACCTTC. Protein sequence: CASSLASLRGRVYGYTF.

Comments on this clonotype: Sequence at one end of the junction differs from germline and may be a read error. This chain links TRBV28 with TRBJ1-2, with TRBD1 as a possible D gene (5 bases). The CDR3 has 16 amino acids. Germline lookup yields CDR1 MDHEN and CDR2 SYDVKM. This CDR3 is CVSSSLAGRVGYGYTF. DNA of the CDR3: TGTGTCAGCAGTTCGCTTGCAGGGAGGGTCGGCTATGGCTACACCTTC.

This clonotype came up many times. The V gene is TRBV12-3 or TRBV12-4, the J gene TRBJ1-2; a weak D match, TRBD1 (5 bases). V gave up 7 bases and J gave up 3 bases, with 18 bases separating them. The length of the CDR3 is 15 residues. CDR3 region: CASTIFGTPDYGYTF. The CDR3, as DNA: TGTGCCAGCACAATTTTTGGGACTCCAGACTATGGCTACACCTTC.

To note about this clonotype: A much larger clone differs from this one at a single base, so this may be a read error. The chain is built from TRBV6-1 and TRBJ2-1; TRBD2 aligns across 14 bases. This CDR3 has 16 residues. V shed 8 bases and J 4 bases; nucleotides not matched to a gene: 7. The germline gives CDR1 MNHNS, CDR2 SASEGT. CDR3 coding DNA: TGTGCCAGCGGAGGGACTAGCGGGGGCACATACAATGAGCAGTTCTTC. Protein: CASGGTSGGTYNEQFF.

About this clonotype: One junction end does not reproduce the germline sequence, and a read error may be involved. The chain carries TRBV19 and TRBJ2-1; D remains ambiguous. Germline V gene lookup returns CDR1 LNHDA and CDR2 SQIVND (reference sequence). CDR3 length: 14 residues. The CDR3 nucleotides are TGTGCCAGTAGTCCCGGGCCCTCCAACAATGAGCAGTTCTTC. It is translated as CASSPGPSNNEQFF.

This chain links TRBV27 with TRBJ1-5; D call uncertain. Germline-derived CDR1 and CDR2 are MNHEY and SMNVEV (reference sequence). CDR3 length: 11 amino acids. V was cut by 6 bases and J by 5 bases, with 5 bases left in between. For the CDR3, the DNA is TGTGCCAGCAGCCGATATCAGCCCCAGCATTTT. Translated, it gives CASSRYQPQHF.

This clonotype was counted between two and nine times. This chain uses TRBV28 with TRBJ2-7; 10 bases are a match to TRBD2. The CDR3 is 19 amino acids. The junction had 26 bases not matched to a gene; V was cut back by 6 bases and J by 9 bases. The V gene's germline CDR1 is MDHEN and CDR2 SYDVKM. The DNA of the CDR3 is TGTGCCAGCAGCCGGACAGGAGGTACTAGCGGGGAAATTACGACGGGGCAGTACTTC. This sequence encodes CASSRTGGTSGEITTGQYF. Variable domain in full (rest from reference TRBV28 and TRBJ2-7): DVKVTQSSRYLVKRTGEKVFLECVQDMDHENMFWYRQDPGLGLRLIYFSYDVKMKEKGDIPEGYSVSREKKERFSLILESASTNQTSMYLCASSRTGGTSGEITTGQYFGPGTRLTVT.

This clonotype was seen repeatedly, ten times or more. V gene TRBV3-1 combines with J gene TRBJ1-6, with D unclear. Trimming took off 1 base at V and 8 bases at J, with 6 bases between the two ends. In germline, CDR1 is LGHDT, CDR2 YNNKEL (reference sequence). This CDR3 is 13 amino acids long. In nucleotides, the CDR3 is TGTGCCAGCAGCCAAGGAGGCGATTCACCCCTCCACTTT. Translating it yields CASSQGGDSPLHF.

This clonotype came up many times. The chain employs TRBV9 and TRBJ2-2; 7 bases are a match to TRBD2. J gave up 4 bases and V 0 bases, and 3 bases lay outside the gene matches. There are 15 residues in the CDR3. Germline CDR1 is SGDLS and CDR2 is YYNGEE. This chain's CDR3 is CASSVVGGSTGELFF. The CDR3 DNA is TGTGCCAGCAGCGTAGTGGGCGGGAGCACCGGGGAGCTGTTTTTT.

This clonotype was observed at least ten times. J is TRBJ1-1 and V is TRBV2; D might be TRBD1 (5 bases). V gave up 6 bases and J gave up 5 bases, with 10 bases separating them. Looked up from germline, CDR1 is SNHLY and CDR2 is FYNNEI. The CDR3 totals 12 residues. This chain's CDR3 is CASRPGYTEAFF. CDR3 DNA: TGTGCCAGCAGACCAGGGTATACTGAAGCTTTCTTT.

This clonotype was counted at least ten times. The chain joins TRBV2 to TRBJ2-4; 7 bases match TRBD1. The CDR3 loop spans 15 amino acids. V gave up 6 bases and J gave up 0 bases; unmatched junction bases: 5. CDR1 is SNHLY, CDR2 FYNNEI, per germline. The CDR3 is CASRETGSAKNIQYF. CDR3 in DNA: TGTGCCAGCAGGGAGACAGGGTCAGCCAAAAACATTCAGTACTTC.

This clonotype was found many times. The junction does not match germline at one end; this may be a read error. The rearrangement uses TRBV28 and TRBJ1-1, with a tentative D call TRBD1 (5 bases). This CDR3 is 15 amino acids long. Germline V gene sequence: CDR1 MDHEN, CDR2 SYDVKM. As DNA, the CDR3 is TGTGCCAACAGTGGGTGGTGGGGCACGAACACTGAAGCTTTCTTT. Amino acids: CANSGWWGTNTEAFF. Full variable domain (missing parts from reference TRBV28 and TRBJ1-1): DVKVTQSSRYLVKRTGEKVFLECVQDMDHENMFWYRQDPGLGLRLIYFSYDVKMKEKGDIPEGYSVSREKKERFSLILESASTNQTSMYLCANSGWWGTNTEAFFGQGTRLTVV.

Remarks on this clonotype: The junction does not match germline at one end; this may be a read error. V and J are TRBV5-1 and TRBJ2-5, with a tentative D call TRBD1 (6 bases). The germline V gene encodes CDR1 SGHRS and CDR2 YFSETQ. The CDR3 has 15 amino acids. This chain's CDR3 is CASSPTEGGEETQYF. In DNA, the CDR3 is TGTGCCAGCAGCCCAACGGAAGGGGGAGAGGAGACCCAGTACTTC.

A few counts support this clonotype. The chain combines TRBV5-1 with TRBJ2-3; tentatively, D is TRBD1 (6 bases). The germline V gene encodes CDR1 SGHRS and CDR2 YFSETQ. V was shortened by 3 bases and J by 5 bases, with 13 bases between the two germline ends. The CDR3 covers 14 residues. CDR3 residues: CASSSGQTRDTQYF. The CDR3 DNA reads as TGCGCCAGCAGCTCCGGACAGACCCGAGATACGCAGTATTTT.

This clonotype was counted only a few times. The chain links TRBV20-1 to TRBJ2-3; weak D call: TRBD2 (6 bases). The CDR3 covers 15 residues. The germline V gene has CDR1 DFQATT and CDR2 SNEGSKA (reference sequence). Trimming shortened V by 3 bases and J by 3 bases, and 16 bases separated the two germline ends. The CDR3, as DNA: TGCAGTGCTAGTGTCCGGGGGAAAGGGACAGATACGCAGTATTTT. Protein product: CSASVRGKGTDTQYF.

The chain is built from TRBV4-1 and TRBJ1-1; D call uncertain. This CDR3 has 16 amino acids. V was pared by 4 bases and J by 1 base, with 16 bases between. The germline V gene encodes CDR1 MGHRA and CDR2 YSYEKL. CDR3 sequence (DNA): TGCGCCAGCAGCCCATCACCGGGCAGGCGGAACACTGAAGCTTTCTTT. This sequence encodes CASSPSPGRRNTEAFF.